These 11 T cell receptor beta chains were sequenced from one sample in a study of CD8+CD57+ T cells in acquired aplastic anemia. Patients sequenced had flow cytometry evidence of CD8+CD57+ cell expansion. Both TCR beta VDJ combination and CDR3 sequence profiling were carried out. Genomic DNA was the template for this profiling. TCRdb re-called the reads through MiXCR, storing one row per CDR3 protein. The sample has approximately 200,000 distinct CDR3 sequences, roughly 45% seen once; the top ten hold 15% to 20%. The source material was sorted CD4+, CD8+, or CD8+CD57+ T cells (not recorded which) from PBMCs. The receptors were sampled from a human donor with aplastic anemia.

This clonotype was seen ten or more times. The DNA of the CDR3 is TGTGCCAGCAGCGTAGTTGGGACAGGGGGCGCGGGCACCGGGGAGCTGTTTTTT. Protein sequence: CASSVVGTGGAGTGELFF. The rearrangement joins TRBV9 to TRBJ2-2; 12 bases line up with TRBD1. The V gene's germline CDR1 is SGDLS and CDR2 YYNGEE. The CDR3 spans 18 residues. With 0 bases clipped from V and 4 bases from J, the junction kept 7 bases outside the gene matches. Drawing the rest from reference TRBV9 and TRBJ2-2, the complete variable domain is DSGVTQTPKHLITATGQRVTLRCSPRSGDLSVYWYQQSLDQGLQFLIQYYNGEERAKGNILERFSAQQFPDLHSELNLSSLELGDSALYFCASSVVGTGGAGTGELFFGEGSRLTVL.

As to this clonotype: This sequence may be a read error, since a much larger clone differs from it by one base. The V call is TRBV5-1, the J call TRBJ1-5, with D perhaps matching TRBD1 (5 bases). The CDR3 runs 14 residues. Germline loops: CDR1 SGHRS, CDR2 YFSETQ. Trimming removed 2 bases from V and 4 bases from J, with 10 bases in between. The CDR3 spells CASSFGAGNQPQHF. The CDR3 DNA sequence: TGCGCCAGCAGCTTTGGGGCAGGGAATCAGCCCCAGCATTTT.

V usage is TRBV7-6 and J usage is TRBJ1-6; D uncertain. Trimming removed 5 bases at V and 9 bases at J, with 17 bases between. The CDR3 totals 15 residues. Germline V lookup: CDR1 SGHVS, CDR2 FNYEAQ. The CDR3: CASSLRAPSTSPLHF. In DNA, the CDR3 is TGTGCCAGCAGCCTACGGGCCCCATCGACTTCACCCCTCCACTTT. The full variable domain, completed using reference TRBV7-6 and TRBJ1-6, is GAGVSQSPRYKVTKRGQDVALRCDPISGHVSLYWYRQALGQGPEFLTYFNYEAQQDKSGLPNDRFSAERPEGSISTLTIQRTEQRDSAMYRCASSLRAPSTSPLHFGNGTRLTVT.

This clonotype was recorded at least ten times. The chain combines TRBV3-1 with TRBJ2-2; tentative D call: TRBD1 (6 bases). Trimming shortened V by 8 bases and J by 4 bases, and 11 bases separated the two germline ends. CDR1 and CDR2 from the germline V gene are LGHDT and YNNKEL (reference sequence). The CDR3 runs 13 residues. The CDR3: CASEYRATGELFF. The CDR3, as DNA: TGTGCCAGCGAATACAGGGCCACCGGGGAGCTGTTTTTT.

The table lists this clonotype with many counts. CDR3 in amino acids: CASSSGQGSGNTIYF. The CDR3 region has the DNA TGTGCCAGCAGCTCCGGACAGGGCTCTGGAAACACCATATATTTT. The chain couples TRBV11-2 to TRBJ1-3; 8 bases are shared with TRBD1. The ends lost 4 bases at V and 0 bases at J; junction bases unmatched: 2. The CDR3 spans 15 residues. Per germline, CDR1 SGHAT and CDR2 FQNNGV.

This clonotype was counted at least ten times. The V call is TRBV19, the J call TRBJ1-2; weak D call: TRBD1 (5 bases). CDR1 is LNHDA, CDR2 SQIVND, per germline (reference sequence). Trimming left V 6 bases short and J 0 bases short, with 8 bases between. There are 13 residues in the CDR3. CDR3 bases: TGTGCCAGTAGGCCACAGGCTAACTATGGCTACACCTTC. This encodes CASRPQANYGYTF. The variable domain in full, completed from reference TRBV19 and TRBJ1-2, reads DGGITQSPKYLFRKEGQNVTLSCEQNLNHDAMYWYRQDPGQGLRLIYYSQIVNDFQKGDIAEGYSVSREKKESFPLTVTSAQKNPTAFYLCASRPQANYGYTFGSGTRLTVV.

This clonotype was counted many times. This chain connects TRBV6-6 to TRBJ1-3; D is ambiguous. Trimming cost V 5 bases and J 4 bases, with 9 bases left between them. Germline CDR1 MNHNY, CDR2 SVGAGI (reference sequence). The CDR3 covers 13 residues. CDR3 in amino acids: CASSPSGGNTIYF. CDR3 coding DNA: TGTGCCAGCAGTCCTTCAGGAGGAAACACCATATATTTT.

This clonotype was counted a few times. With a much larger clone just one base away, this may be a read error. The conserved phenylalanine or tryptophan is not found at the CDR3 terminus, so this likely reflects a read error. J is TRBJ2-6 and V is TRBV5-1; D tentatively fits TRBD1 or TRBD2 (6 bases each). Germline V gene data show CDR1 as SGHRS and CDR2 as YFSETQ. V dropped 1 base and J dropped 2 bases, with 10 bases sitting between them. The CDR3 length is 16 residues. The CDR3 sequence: CASSLTGAAGANVLTS. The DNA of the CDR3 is TGCGCCAGCAGCTTGACGGGGGCTGCTGGGGCCAACGTCCTGACTTCC.

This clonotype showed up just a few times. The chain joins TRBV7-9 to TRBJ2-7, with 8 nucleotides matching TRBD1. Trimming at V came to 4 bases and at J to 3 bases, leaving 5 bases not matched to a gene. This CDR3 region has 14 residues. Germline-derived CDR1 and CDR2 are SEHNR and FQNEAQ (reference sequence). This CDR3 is CASSYGTGDYEQYF. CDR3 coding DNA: TGTGCCAGCAGCTATGGGACAGGAGACTACGAGCAGTACTTC.

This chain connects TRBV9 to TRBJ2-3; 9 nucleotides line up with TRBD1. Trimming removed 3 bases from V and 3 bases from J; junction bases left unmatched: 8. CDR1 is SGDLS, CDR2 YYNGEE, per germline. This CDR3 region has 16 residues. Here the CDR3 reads CASSGKTGGWTDTQYF. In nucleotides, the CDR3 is TGTGCCAGCAGCGGGAAGACAGGGGGGTGGACAGATACGCAGTATTTT.

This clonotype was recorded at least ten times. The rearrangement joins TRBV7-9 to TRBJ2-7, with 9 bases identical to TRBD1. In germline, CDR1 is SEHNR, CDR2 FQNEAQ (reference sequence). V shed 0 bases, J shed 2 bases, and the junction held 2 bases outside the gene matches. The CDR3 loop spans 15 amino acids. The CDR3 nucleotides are TGTGCCAGCAGCTTAGCCGGGACAGGGACCTACGAGCAGTACTTC. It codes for CASSLAGTGTYEQYF.